The 15 T cell receptor beta chains in this list originate from one sample, sequenced in a study of T-cell memory formation after mild COVID-19. TCRdb reprocessed the 5' RACE reads with MiXCR, giving one entry per CDR3 protein. Of 280,000 or so distinct CDR3 sequences in the sample, 18% were seen once. The sequenced material came from PBMCs or a T cell subset sorted from them (not recorded which). The receptors shown here come from a man aged 18 to 30 who had mild COVID-19 (a few samples of this study predate the infection). Cell type and time point are not known.

This chain links TRBV3-2 with TRBJ1-2; the table's TRBD1 call for D was not verified on the DNA. TRBV3-2 is annotated as a pseudogene. The CDR3 has 15 amino acids. The CDR3 reads CASSQVPQGDYGYTF. For the CDR3, the DNA is TGTGCCAGCAGCCAAGTCCCACAGGGGGACTATGGCTACACCTTC.

The chain carries TRBV20-1 and TRBJ1-5, with 7 bases aligning to TRBD1. The CDR3 has 15 residues. CDR1 and CDR2 from the germline V gene are DFQATT and SNEGSKA (reference sequence). Trimming cost V 4 bases and J 1 base; bases outside gene matches: 7. The CDR3 DNA follows: TGCAGTGCTACACGAACAGGGGTGAGCAATCAGCCCCAGCATTTT. Its protein product is CSATRTGVSNQPQHF.

The CDR3 DNA follows: TGTGCCAGTAGTATAGCGGGGTACTCCTACAATGAGCAGTTCTTC. Residues: CASSIAGYSYNEQFF. The V call is TRBV19, the J call TRBJ2-1; tentative D call: TRBD2 (5 bases). Germline V gene sequence: CDR1 LNHDA, CDR2 SQIVND (reference sequence). The CDR3 contains 15 residues. V was trimmed by 1 base and J by 0 bases, leaving 7 bases between them. Variable domain in full (rest from reference TRBV19 and TRBJ2-1): DGGITQSPKYLFRKEGQNVTLSCEQNLNHDAMYWYRQDPGQGLRLIYYSQIVNDFQKGDIAEGYSVSREKKESFPLTVTSAQKNPTAFYLCASSIAGYSYNEQFFGPGTRLTVL.

The genes are TRBV11-3 and TRBJ1-1; the match to TRBD1 covers 8 bases. J lost 5 bases, V lost 5 bases, and 4 bases had no gene match. The CDR3 is 13 residues long. Germline lookup yields CDR1 SGHNT and CDR2 YENEEA. This chain's CDR3 is CASSKGTGTEAFF. Written as DNA, the CDR3 is TGTGCCAGCAGCAAAGGGACAGGAACTGAAGCTTTCTTT.

This clonotype was detected only a few times. This chain uses TRBV28 with TRBJ2-5; D unclear. The CDR3 has 12 amino acids. Germline V gene lookup returns CDR1 MDHEN and CDR2 SYDVKM. Trimming removed 2 bases at V and 5 bases at J, with 6 bases between. The CDR3 DNA sequence: TGTGCCAGCAGTTTACGAGTGGAGACCCAGTACTTC. The encoded protein is CASSLRVETQYF. Full variable domain (rest looked up from reference TRBV28 and TRBJ2-5): DVKVTQSSRYLVKRTGEKVFLECVQDMDHENMFWYRQDPGLGLRLIYFSYDVKMKEKGDIPEGYSVSREKKERFSLILESASTNQTSMYLCASSLRVETQYFGPGTRLLVL.

CDR3 bases: TGTGCCAGCAGCTTGCGGCGCCAAGAGACCCAGTACTTC. This sequence encodes CASSLRRQETQYF. This sequence joins TRBV7-3 and TRBJ2-5; D uncertain. The CDR3 loop spans 13 amino acids. Germline V gene data show CDR1 as SGHTA and CDR2 as FQGTGA. The ends were cut back, 3 bases at V and 1 base at J, with 6 bases in the middle.

Only a few counts were recorded for this clonotype. This chain links TRBV6-4 with TRBJ2-1; 10 nucleotides align to TRBD2. From germline, CDR1 is MRHNA and CDR2 SNTAGT. The CDR3 is made up of 13 amino acids. Trimming removed 8 bases from V and 8 bases from J; junction bases left unmatched: 6. The CDR3 region has the DNA TGTGCCAGCTCCCAGCGGGGGGGCTATGAGCAGTTCTTC. It yields the protein CASSQRGGYEQFF.

This clonotype was seen at least ten times. The V and J genes are TRBV6-5 and TRBJ2-7; D is possibly TRBD2 (6 bases). The CDR3 runs to 15 residues. V lost 0 bases and J 2 bases, leaving 11 bases between the germline ends. Germline CDR1 and CDR2: MNHEY and SVGAGI. CDR3 in amino acids: CASSYSNSGAYEQYF. DNA of the CDR3: TGTGCCAGCAGTTACTCGAATTCGGGAGCCTACGAGCAGTACTTC.

The chain is built from TRBV5-4 and TRBJ1-1; D is perhaps TRBD1 (5 bases). The V gene lost 10 bases and the J gene lost 0 bases, with 13 bases spanning the gap. This CDR3 region has 13 residues. Germline CDR1 SGHNT, CDR2 YYREEE (reference sequence). This CDR3 is CAESRELNTEAFF. In DNA form, the CDR3 reads TGTGCCGAATCCAGGGAATTGAACACTGAAGCTTTCTTT.

This chain joins TRBV20-1 and TRBJ2-7; D unclear. Looked up from germline, CDR1 is DFQATT and CDR2 is SNEGSKA (reference sequence). Between the trimmed V and J ends, which lost 1 base and 2 bases, there was a span of 9 bases. The CDR3 runs 13 residues. The CDR3 is CSARGGWTYEQYF. The CDR3 DNA is TGCAGTGCTAGAGGGGGTTGGACCTACGAGCAGTACTTC.

The chain employs TRBV19 and TRBJ2-7; D unresolved. CDR1 is LNHDA and CDR2 is SQIVND in the germline V gene (reference sequence). V lost 3 bases and J 6 bases, leaving 12 bases between the germline ends. This CDR3 is built from 13 residues. This chain's CDR3 is CASSIGLGAEQYV. The CDR3 coding sequence is TGTGCCAGTAGTATCGGCCTCGGAGCCGAGCAGTACGTC.

The CDR3 region is CASSLILDRGRGYTF. In DNA form, the CDR3 reads TGCGCCAGCAGCTTGATTCTTGACAGGGGGCGCGGCTACACCTTC. The rearrangement links TRBV5-1 to TRBJ1-2; TRBD1 matches 10 bases. The V segment lost 1 base and the J segment 8 bases; nucleotides outside the gene matches: 8. The CDR3 extends over 15 amino acids. CDR1 and CDR2 from the germline V gene are SGHRS and YFSETQ.

This clonotype was observed at least ten times. The rearrangement uses TRBV5-1 and TRBJ2-1; D may match TRBD1 or TRBD2 (5 bases each). The CDR3 consists of 13 residues. The germline V gene has CDR1 SGHRS and CDR2 YFSETQ. Deletions cut 5 bases from V and 12 bases from J, with 18 bases between. The CDR3 loop reads CASRTPPGARQFF. The CDR3 coding sequence is TGCGCCAGCAGGACCCCACCCGGGGCACGGCAGTTCTTC.

This clonotype has a handful of counts. V is TRBV6-5 and J is TRBJ2-7, with 9 bases matching TRBD2. Germline values: CDR1 MNHEY, CDR2 SVGAGI. The CDR3 runs 15 residues. V trimming: 6 bases; J trimming: 3 bases; junction bases outside the gene matches: 9. The CDR3 region is CASRPGSSGDYEQYF. CDR3 DNA sequence: TGTGCCAGCAGGCCCGGATCTAGCGGGGACTACGAGCAGTACTTC.

This chain links TRBV4-3 with TRBJ1-6; D is possibly TRBD1 (5 bases). Trimming cost V 0 bases and J 11 bases, with 11 bases left between them. Germline V gives CDR1 LGHNA, CDR2 YSLEER. CDR3 length: 14 amino acids. The CDR3 DNA reads TGCGCCAGCAGCCAAGATTGGGGACGCCCACCCCTCCACTTT. Amino acids: CASSQDWGRPPLHF.